This passage covers 16 T cell receptor beta chains from one sample sequenced in a study of T cell repertoires in cytomegalovirus infection. TCRdb re-derived calls from the reads in MiXCR, one entry per CDR3 protein. The sample holds under 850,000 distinct CDR3 sequences, approximately 34% seen once. Material: PBMCs. Source of these receptors: a human donor in good health (CMV status not recorded). Some clones in this sample may be carry-over from other donors' samples.

This chain uses TRBV10-3 with TRBJ2-7; tentatively, D is TRBD1 or TRBD2 (5 bases each). The CDR3 is made up of 20 amino acids. Looked up from germline, CDR1 is ENHRY and CDR2 is SYGVKD. Trimming took 2 bases from V and 4 from J, leaving 30 bases between them. CDR3 residues: CAISERGDSLNPPPAYEQYF. In nucleotides, the CDR3 is TGTGCCATCAGTGAGAGGGGAGACAGTCTCAACCCTCCCCCTGCTTACGAGCAGTACTTC.

This rearrangement joins TRBV4-2 to TRBJ2-7; D uncertain. CDR1 and CDR2 from the germline V gene are LGHNA and YNFKEQ. V was trimmed by 1 base and J by 3 bases, leaving 7 bases between them. This CDR3 comprises 13 residues. As DNA, the CDR3 is TGTGCCAGCAGCCAAGTACTTAGCTACGAGCAGTACTTC. Translation: CASSQVLSYEQYF.

V usage is TRBV28 and J usage is TRBJ1-3; D is perhaps TRBD1 (5 bases). V was trimmed by 5 bases and J by 4 bases, leaving 15 bases between them. Germline CDR1 MDHEN, CDR2 SYDVKM. There are 15 residues in the CDR3. The CDR3 region is CASSIGTSSGNTIYF. CDR3 sequence (DNA): TGTGCCAGCAGTATAGGGACTAGCTCCGGAAACACCATATATTTT. The entire variable domain, with the rest obtained from reference TRBV28 and TRBJ1-3, is as follows: DVKVTQSSRYLVKRTGEKVFLECVQDMDHENMFWYRQDPGLGLRLIYFSYDVKMKEKGDIPEGYSVSREKKERFSLILESASTNQTSMYLCASSIGTSSGNTIYFGEGSWLTVV.

This clonotype has a count of ten or more. V gene TRBV7-8 combines with J gene TRBJ1-5; D unresolved. CDR1 SGHVS and CDR2 FQNEAQ come from the germline V gene. The CDR3 has 13 residues. Trimming left V 1 base short and J 6 bases short, with 7 bases between. Written as DNA, the CDR3 is TGTGCCAGCAGCTTAGTTTCGGGTCAGCCCCAGCATTTT. Translated, it gives CASSLVSGQPQHF.

The genes are TRBV5-1 and TRBJ1-1, with D possibly being TRBD1 (5 bases). CDR1 and CDR2 from the germline V gene are SGHRS and YFSETQ. V lost 2 bases and J lost 0, with 17 bases in between. This CDR3 has 17 amino acids. CDR3 DNA sequence: TGCGCCAGCAGCTTAGAAGATACGACAGTTATGAACACTGAAGCTTTCTTT. Its translation is CASSLEDTTVMNTEAFF.

V gene TRBV28 combines with J gene TRBJ2-7; 10 bases align to TRBD1. In germline, CDR1 is MDHEN, CDR2 SYDVKM. CDR3 size: 15 residues. Trimming cost V 2 bases and J 5 bases; bases outside gene matches: 6. CDR3 sequence reads: CASSLRTGGRHEQYF. CDR3 bases: TGTGCCAGCAGTTTACGGACAGGGGGTAGGCACGAGCAGTACTTC.

Worth noting for this clonotype: A much larger clone lies a single base off, so this may be a read error. Here the CDR3 reads CASSLRTGGNNEQFF. CDR3 coding DNA: TGTGCCAGCAGCCTCCGGACAGGGGGGAACAATGAGCAGTTCTTC. The chain uses TRBV7-2 and TRBJ2-1; 10 bases are shared with TRBD1. Germline trimming cut 5 bases from V and 5 bases from J; bases unmatched to any gene: 6. Germline CDR1 and CDR2: SGHTA and FQGNSA. The CDR3 extends over 15 amino acids. The full variable domain, with the rest looked up from reference TRBV7-2 and TRBJ2-1, is GAGVSQSPSNKVTEKGKDVELRCDPISGHTALYWYRQSLGQGLEFLIYFQGNSAPDKSGLPSDRFSAERTGGSVSTLTIQRTQQEDSAVYLCASSLRTGGNNEQFFGPGTRLTVL.

The genes are TRBV6-6 and TRBJ1-5; D not resolved. This CDR3 is built from 14 residues. Germline V gene lookup returns CDR1 MNHNY and CDR2 SVGAGI (reference sequence). V was clipped by 5 bases and J by 3 bases, with 11 bases between them. CDR3 sequence (DNA): TGTGCCAGCAGTAAAGGGTTCGCCAATCAGCCCCAGCATTTT. It codes for CASSKGFANQPQHF.

The V call is TRBV12-3 or TRBV12-4, the J call TRBJ2-2; D is unclear. The CDR3 has 14 amino acids. Trimming left V 4 bases short and J 6 bases short, with 12 bases between. For the CDR3, the DNA is TGTGCCAGCAGTTCGGACCGAAAGGCCGGGGAGCTGTTTTTT. Residues: CASSSDRKAGELFF.

In its sample, this clonotype was seen a few times. The chain joins TRBV10-3 to TRBJ1-1; a possible D gene is TRBD1 (5 bases). Germline lookup yields CDR1 ENHRY and CDR2 SYGVKD. This CDR3 region has 16 residues. V dropped 10 bases and J dropped 5 bases, with 26 bases sitting between them. In nucleotides, the CDR3 is TGTGCCACGAAACTACAGGTGACCAGGATGGGGACTGAAGCTTTCTTT. This sequence encodes CATKLQVTRMGTEAFF.

This clonotype was counted only a few times. This rearrangement joins TRBV7-2 to TRBJ2-2; D is uncertain. Germline V gene lookup returns CDR1 SGHTA and CDR2 FQGNSA. Deletions cut 8 bases from V and 2 bases from J, with 6 bases between. The CDR3 runs to 12 residues. The CDR3 reads CASVRNTGELFF. CDR3 nucleotides: TGTGCCAGCGTACGCAACACCGGGGAGCTGTTTTTT.

About this clonotype itself: This CDR3 is missing its conserved last phenylalanine or tryptophan, likely due to a read error. The chain joins TRBV5-1 to TRBJ2-7; 13 positions agree with TRBD2. The CDR3 is 15 amino acids. V trimming: 3 bases; J trimming: 5 bases; junction bases outside the gene matches: 5. Germline CDR1 is SGHRS and CDR2 is YFSETQ. The CDR3 sequence: CASSSFGTSGNEQYC. The CDR3 nucleotides read TGCGCCAGCAGCTCATTCGGGACTAGCGGGAACGAGCAGTACTGC.

This chain links TRBV6-6 with TRBJ1-2; TRBD1 agrees at 9 bases. This CDR3 has 16 residues. Germline V gives CDR1 MNHNY, CDR2 SVGAGI (reference sequence). V lost 4 bases and J lost 7; bases outside the gene matches: 13. The CDR3 region is CASSSTKGQGSGGYTF. Here the CDR3 DNA reads TGTGCCAGCAGTTCGACAAAGGGACAGGGTTCAGGTGGCTACACCTTC.

The table lists this clonotype with a few counts. The J gene is TRBJ1-3, the V gene TRBV25-1; D might be TRBD1 (6 bases). Deletions cut 1 base from V and 4 bases from J, with 11 bases between. CDR1 and CDR2 from the germline V gene are MGHDK and SYGVNS. CDR3 length: 15 residues. In DNA, the CDR3 is TGTGCCAGCAGTGAATGGAGTGGACAGGGAAACACCATATATTTT. Translated: CASSEWSGQGNTIYF.

The J gene is TRBJ1-2, the V gene TRBV5-6; D is undetermined. The CDR3 loop spans 14 amino acids. CDR1 and CDR2 from the germline V gene are SGHDT and YYEEEE. Deletions cut 3 bases from V and 6 bases from J, with 15 bases between. The CDR3 sequence: CASSWVSVKNGYTF. The CDR3 bases are TGTGCCAGCAGCTGGGTCAGCGTGAAAAATGGCTACACCTTC.

This clonotype occurred a few times. The chain employs TRBV20-1 and TRBJ2-2, with 8 bases fitting TRBD1. V trimming: 2 bases; J trimming: 4 bases; junction bases outside the gene matches: 12. The CDR3 loop spans 17 amino acids. Germline CDR1 and CDR2: DFQATT and SNEGSKA (reference sequence). This CDR3 is CSARPSDRGRITGELFF. The CDR3 nucleotides are TGCAGTGCTAGACCCTCTGACAGGGGTCGTATCACCGGGGAGCTGTTTTTT.